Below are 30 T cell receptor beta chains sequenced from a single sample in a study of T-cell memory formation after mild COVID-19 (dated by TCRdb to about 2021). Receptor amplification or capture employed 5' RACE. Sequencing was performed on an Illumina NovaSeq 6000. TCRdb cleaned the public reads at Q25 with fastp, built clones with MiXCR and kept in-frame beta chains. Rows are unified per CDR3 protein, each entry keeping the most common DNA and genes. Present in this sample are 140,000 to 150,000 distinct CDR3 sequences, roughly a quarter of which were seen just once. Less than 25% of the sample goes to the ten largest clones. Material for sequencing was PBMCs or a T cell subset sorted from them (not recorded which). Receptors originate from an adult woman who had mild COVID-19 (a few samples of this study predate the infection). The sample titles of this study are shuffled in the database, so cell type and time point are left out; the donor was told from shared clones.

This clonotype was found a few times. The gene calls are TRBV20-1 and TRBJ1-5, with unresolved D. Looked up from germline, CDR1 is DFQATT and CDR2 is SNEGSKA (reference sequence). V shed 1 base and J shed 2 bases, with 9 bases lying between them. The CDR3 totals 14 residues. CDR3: CSARGNGGNQPQHF. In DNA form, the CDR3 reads TGCAGTGCTAGAGGGAATGGGGGCAATCAGCCCCAGCATTTT.

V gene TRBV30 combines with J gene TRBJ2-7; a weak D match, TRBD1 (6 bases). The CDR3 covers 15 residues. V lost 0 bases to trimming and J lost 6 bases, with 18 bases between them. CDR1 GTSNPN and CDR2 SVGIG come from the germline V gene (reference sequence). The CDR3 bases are TGTGCCTGGAGTGTACTCGGCAGGGGATTGTCCGAGCAGTACTTC. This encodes CAWSVLGRGLSEQYF.

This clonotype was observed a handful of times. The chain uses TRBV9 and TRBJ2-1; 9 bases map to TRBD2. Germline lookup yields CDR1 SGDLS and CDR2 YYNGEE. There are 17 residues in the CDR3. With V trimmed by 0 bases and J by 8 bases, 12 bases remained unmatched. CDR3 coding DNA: TGTGCCAGCAGCGTAGACGGGGGCGGGAGGGCATCGGATGAGCAGTTCTTC. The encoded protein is CASSVDGGGRASDEQFF.

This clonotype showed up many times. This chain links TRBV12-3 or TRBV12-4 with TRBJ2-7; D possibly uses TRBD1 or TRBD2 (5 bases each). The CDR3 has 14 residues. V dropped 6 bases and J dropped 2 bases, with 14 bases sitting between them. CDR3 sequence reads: CASSPRDGPYEQYF. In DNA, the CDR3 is TGTGCCAGCAGCCCCCGGGACGGACCCTACGAGCAGTACTTC.

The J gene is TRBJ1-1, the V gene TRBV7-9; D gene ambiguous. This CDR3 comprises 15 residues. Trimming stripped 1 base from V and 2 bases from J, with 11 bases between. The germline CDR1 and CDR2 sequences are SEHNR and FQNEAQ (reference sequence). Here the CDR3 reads CASSLELGSNTEAFF. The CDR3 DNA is TGTGCCAGCAGCTTAGAGTTAGGGAGTAACACTGAAGCTTTCTTT.

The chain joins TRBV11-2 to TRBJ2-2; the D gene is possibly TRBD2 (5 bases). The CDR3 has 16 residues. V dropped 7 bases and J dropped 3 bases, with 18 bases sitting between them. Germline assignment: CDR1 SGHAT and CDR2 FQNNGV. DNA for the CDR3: TGTGCCAGCACCAGAGGAGGTTTGGCGCACACCGGGGAGCTGTTTTTT. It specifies CASTRGGLAHTGELFF.

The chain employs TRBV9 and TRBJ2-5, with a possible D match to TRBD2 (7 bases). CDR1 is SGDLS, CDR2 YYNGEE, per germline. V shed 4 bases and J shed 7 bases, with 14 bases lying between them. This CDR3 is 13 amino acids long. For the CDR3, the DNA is TGTGCCAGCAGCCCCGGGGGGCGAGGGACCCAGTACTTC. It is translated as CASSPGGRGTQYF.

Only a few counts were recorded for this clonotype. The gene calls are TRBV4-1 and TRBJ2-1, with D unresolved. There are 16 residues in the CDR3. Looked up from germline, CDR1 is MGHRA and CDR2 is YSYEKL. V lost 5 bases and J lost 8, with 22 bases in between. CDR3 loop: CASSEVGVVEFHEQFF. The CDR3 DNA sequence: TGCGCCAGCAGCGAAGTTGGTGTAGTCGAGTTTCATGAGCAGTTCTTC.

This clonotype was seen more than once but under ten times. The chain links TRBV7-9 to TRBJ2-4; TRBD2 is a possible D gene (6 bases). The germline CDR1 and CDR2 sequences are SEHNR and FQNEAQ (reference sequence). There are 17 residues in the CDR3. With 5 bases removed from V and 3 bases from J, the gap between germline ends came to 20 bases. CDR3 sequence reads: CASSPQASGPVKNIQYF. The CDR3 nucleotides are TGTGCCAGCAGCCCCCAGGCCAGCGGGCCAGTCAAAAACATTCAGTACTTC.

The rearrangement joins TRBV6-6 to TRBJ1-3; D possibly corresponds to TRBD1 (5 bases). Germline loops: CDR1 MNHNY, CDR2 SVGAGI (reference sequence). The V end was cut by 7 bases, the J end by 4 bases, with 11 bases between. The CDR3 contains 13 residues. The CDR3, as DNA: TGTGCCAGCATTCTCGGGGCAGGAAACACCATATATTTT. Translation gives CASILGAGNTIYF.

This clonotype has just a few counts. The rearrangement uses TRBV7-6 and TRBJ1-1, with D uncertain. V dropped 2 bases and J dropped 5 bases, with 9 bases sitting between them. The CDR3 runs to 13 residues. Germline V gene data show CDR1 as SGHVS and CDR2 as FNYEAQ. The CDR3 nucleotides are TGTGCCAGCAGCTTATCCGCGGGGACTGAAGCTTTCTTT. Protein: CASSLSAGTEAFF.

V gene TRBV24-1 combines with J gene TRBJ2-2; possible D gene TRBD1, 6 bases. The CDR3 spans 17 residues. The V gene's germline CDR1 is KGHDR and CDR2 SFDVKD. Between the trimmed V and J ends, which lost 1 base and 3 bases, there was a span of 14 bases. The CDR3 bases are TGTGCCACCAGTGATTTTCCTCGGACAGACGACACCGGGGAGCTGTTTTTT. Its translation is CATSDFPRTDDTGELFF.

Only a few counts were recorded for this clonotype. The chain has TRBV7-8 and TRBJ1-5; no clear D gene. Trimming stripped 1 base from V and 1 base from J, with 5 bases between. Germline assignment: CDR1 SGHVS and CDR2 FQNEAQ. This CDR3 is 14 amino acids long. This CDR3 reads CASSLEDSNQPQHF. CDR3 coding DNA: TGTGCCAGCAGCTTAGAGGACAGCAATCAGCCCCAGCATTTT. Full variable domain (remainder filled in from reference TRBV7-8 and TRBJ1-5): GAGVSQSPRYKVAKRGQDVALRCDPISGHVSLFWYQQALGQGPEFLTYFQNEAQLDKSGLPSDRFFAERPEGSVSTLKIQRTQQEDSAVYLCASSLEDSNQPQHFGDGTRLSIL.

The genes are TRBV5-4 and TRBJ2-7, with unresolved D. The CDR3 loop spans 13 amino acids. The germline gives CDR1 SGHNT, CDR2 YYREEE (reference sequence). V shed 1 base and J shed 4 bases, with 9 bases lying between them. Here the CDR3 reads CASSLTVGYEQYF. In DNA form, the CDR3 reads TGTGCCAGCAGCTTGACTGTGGGTTACGAGCAGTACTTC.

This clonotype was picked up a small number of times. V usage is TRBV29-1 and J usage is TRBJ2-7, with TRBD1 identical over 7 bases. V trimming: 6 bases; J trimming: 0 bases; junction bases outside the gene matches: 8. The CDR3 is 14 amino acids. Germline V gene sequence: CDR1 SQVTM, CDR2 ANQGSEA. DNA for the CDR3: TGCAGCGTGGTAGGACAGGCCTTCTCCTACGAGCAGTACTTC. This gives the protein CSVVGQAFSYEQYF.

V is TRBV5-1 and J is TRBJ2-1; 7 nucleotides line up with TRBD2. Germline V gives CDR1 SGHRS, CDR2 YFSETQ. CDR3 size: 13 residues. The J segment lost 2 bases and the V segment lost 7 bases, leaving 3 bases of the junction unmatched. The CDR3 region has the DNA TGCGCCAGCGGGAGGGAGGCCTACAATGAGCAGTTCTTC. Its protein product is CASGREAYNEQFF.

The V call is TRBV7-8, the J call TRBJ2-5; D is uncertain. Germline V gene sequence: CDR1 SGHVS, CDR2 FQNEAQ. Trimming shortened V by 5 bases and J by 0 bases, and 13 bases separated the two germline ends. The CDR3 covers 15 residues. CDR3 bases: TGTGCCAGCAGCCCACGGGTCGGCCACCAAGAGACCCAGTACTTC. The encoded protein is CASSPRVGHQETQYF.

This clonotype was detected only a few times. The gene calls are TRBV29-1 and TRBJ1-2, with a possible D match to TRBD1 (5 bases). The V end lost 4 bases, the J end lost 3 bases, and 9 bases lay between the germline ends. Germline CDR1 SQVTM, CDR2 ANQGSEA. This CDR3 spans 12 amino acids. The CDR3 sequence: CSVADRDYGYTF. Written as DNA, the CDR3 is TGCAGCGTTGCTGACAGAGACTATGGCTACACCTTC.

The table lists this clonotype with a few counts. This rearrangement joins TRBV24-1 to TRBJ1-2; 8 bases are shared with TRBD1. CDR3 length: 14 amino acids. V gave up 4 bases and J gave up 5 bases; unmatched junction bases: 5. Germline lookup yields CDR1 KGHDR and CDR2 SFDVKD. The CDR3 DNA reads TGTGCCACCAGTGACCAGGACAGGGATTATGGCTACACCTTC. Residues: CATSDQDRDYGYTF.

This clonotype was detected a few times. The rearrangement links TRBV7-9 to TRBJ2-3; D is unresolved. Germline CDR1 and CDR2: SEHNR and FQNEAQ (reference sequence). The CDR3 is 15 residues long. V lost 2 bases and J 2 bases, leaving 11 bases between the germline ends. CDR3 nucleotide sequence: TGTGCCAGCAGCTTACTCGACACCCCCACAGATACGCAGTATTTT. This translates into CASSLLDTPTDTQYF.

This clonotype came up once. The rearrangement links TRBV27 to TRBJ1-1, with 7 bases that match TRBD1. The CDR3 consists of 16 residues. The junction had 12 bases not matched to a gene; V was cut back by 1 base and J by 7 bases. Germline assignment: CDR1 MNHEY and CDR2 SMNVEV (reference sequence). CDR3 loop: CASSLFPQGHGGEAFF. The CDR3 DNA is TGTGCCAGCAGTTTATTCCCACAGGGGCATGGAGGTGAAGCTTTCTTT.

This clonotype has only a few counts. The CDR3 loop reads CSARSRTANTEAFF. CDR3 DNA: TGCAGTGCTAGGTCCCGGACAGCGAACACTGAAGCTTTCTTT. V gene TRBV20-1 combines with J gene TRBJ1-1, with D perhaps matching TRBD1 (6 bases). Trimming took 3 bases from V and 1 from J, leaving 12 bases between them. This CDR3 contains 14 residues. Germline loops: CDR1 DFQATT, CDR2 SNEGSKA (reference sequence).

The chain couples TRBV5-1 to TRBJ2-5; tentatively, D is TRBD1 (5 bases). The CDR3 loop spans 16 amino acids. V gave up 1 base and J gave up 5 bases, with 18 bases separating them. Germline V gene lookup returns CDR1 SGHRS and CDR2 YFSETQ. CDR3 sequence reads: CASSLTQGTNWETQYF. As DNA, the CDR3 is TGCGCCAGCAGCTTGACTCAGGGAACCAACTGGGAGACCCAGTACTTC.

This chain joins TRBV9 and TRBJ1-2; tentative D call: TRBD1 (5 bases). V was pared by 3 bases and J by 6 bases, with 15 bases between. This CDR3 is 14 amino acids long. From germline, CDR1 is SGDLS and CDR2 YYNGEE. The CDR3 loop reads CASSGQGPGNGYTF. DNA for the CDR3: TGTGCCAGCAGCGGTCAGGGTCCTGGGAATGGCTACACCTTC.

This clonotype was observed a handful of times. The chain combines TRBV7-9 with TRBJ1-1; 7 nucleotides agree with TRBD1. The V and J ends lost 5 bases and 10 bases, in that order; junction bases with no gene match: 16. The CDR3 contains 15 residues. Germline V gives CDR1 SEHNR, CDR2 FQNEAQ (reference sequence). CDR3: CASSIRGQASVRAFF. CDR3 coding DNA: TGTGCCAGCAGCATCCGAGGACAGGCCAGCGTGAGAGCTTTCTTT.

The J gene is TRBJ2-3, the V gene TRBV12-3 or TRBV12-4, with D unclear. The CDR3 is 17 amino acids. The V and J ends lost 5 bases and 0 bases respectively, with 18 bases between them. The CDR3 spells CASSPSGRATSTDTQYF. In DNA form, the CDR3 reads TGTGCCAGCAGTCCCAGTGGAAGGGCAACTAGCACAGATACGCAGTATTTT.

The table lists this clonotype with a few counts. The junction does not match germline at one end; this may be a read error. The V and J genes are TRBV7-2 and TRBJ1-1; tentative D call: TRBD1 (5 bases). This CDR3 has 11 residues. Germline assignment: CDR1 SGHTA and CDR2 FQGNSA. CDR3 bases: TGTGCCAGCAGCTTAGAAAGGTATACAGGATTT. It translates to CASSLERYTGF.

DNA of the CDR3: TGTGCCAGCAGTTACTCGGGAGGGCGGGAGCGGTCCTCCTACGAGCAGTACTTC. It yields the protein CASSYSGGRERSSYEQYF. This chain joins TRBV6-6 and TRBJ2-7; TRBD2 aligns across 7 bases. The CDR3 extends over 18 amino acids. V lost 0 bases and J lost 0; bases outside the gene matches: 11. Looked up from germline, CDR1 is MNHNY and CDR2 is SVGAGI (reference sequence).

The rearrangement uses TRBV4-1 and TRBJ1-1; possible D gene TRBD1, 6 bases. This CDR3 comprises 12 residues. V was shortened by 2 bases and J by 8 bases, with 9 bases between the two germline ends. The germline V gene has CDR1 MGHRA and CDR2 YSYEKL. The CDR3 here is CASSQTGTEAFF. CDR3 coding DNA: TGCGCCAGCAGCCAAACCGGGACAGAAGCTTTCTTT.

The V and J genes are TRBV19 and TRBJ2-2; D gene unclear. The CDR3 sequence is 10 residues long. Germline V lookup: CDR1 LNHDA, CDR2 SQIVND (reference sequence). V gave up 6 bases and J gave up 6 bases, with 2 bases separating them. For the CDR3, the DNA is TGTGCCAGTAGGGCCGGGGAGCTGTTTTTT. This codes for CASRAGELFF.